Here is one T cell receptor (beta chain) with its context. Only in-frame clones appear in the TCRdb table, and some are missing; sequencing was by immunoSEQ multiplex PCR. The data show about 37,000 clones, with 65% to 90% seen just once and less than 7% held by the top ten. The data derive from a study of T cell responses to AZD1222 COVID-19 vaccine. This CDR3 is 14 amino acids long. Germline CDR1 is MDHEN and CDR2 is SYDVKM. V gave up 5 bases and J gave up 8 bases; unmatched junction bases: 5. The sequence was obtained from an adult in good health. The sequencing used peripheral blood, collected on day 0 of AZD1222 vaccination. The chain recombines TRBV28 with TRBJ1-4, with 10 bases aligning to TRBD1. The CDR3 DNA reads TGTGCCAGCAGTGAGGGACAGGGGAGAGAAAAACTGTTTTTT. Protein product: CASSEGQGREKLFF.